The 21 T cell receptor beta chains listed next were all sequenced from one sample in a study of identical twins. Each CDR3 protein is one row after TCRdb ran MiXCR on the 5' RACE reads. The repertoire holds hundreds of thousands of distinct CDR3 sequences, with over 15% as singletons. This same sample was also part of a study on T cells expressing NK-cell markers.

The sequencing input was PBMCs. Receptor source: a young woman in good health.

A note on this clonotype: At one end the junction does not follow the germline gene, possibly because of a read error. This chain joins TRBV13 and TRBJ2-1, with 10 bases lining up with TRBD2. The CDR3 extends over 17 amino acids. CDR1 and CDR2 (germline): PRHDT, FYEKMQ (reference sequence). Here the CDR3 reads CAISRWGGAGGTNEQFF. CDR3 nucleotide sequence: TGTGCCATCAGCCGCTGGGGAGGAGCGGGAGGGACGAATGAGCAGTTCTTC.

The V call is TRBV7-2, the J call TRBJ2-7, with D perhaps TRBD1 or TRBD2 (5 bases each). The CDR3 consists of 13 residues. The V gene's germline CDR1 is SGHTA and CDR2 FQGNSA. V was pared by 10 bases and J by 7 bases, with 20 bases between. CDR3 coding DNA: TGTGCCAACGCTCGGGACGGGATCGGGGAGCAGTACTTC. This sequence encodes CANARDGIGEQYF. Looking up the rest from reference TRBV7-2 and TRBJ2-7 gives the full variable domain: GAGVSQSPSNKVTEKGKDVELRCDPISGHTALYWYRQSLGQGLEFLIYFQGNSAPDKSGLPSDRFSAERTGGSVSTLTIQRTQQEDSAVYLCANARDGIGEQYFGPGTRLTVT.

The chain joins TRBV5-1 to TRBJ2-7; a weak D match, TRBD2 (7 bases). Germline-derived CDR1 and CDR2 are SGHRS and YFSETQ. CDR3 size: 17 residues. V lost 6 bases to trimming and J lost 2 bases, with 24 bases between them. CDR3 loop: CASTPQLGGGGTYEQYF. The CDR3 DNA reads TGCGCCAGCACCCCGCAGCTTGGGGGAGGGGGGACCTACGAGCAGTACTTC.

Concerning this clonotype: This could be a read error, since a much larger clone is one nucleotide away. This CDR3 is CASSLEKNTEAFF. The CDR3 bases are TGTGCCAGCAGCTTAGAAAAGAACACTGAAGCTTTCTTT. The J gene is TRBJ1-1, the V gene TRBV7-2; D uncertain. From germline, CDR1 is SGHTA and CDR2 FQGNSA. Trimming took 1 base from V and 1 from J, leaving 4 bases between them. This CDR3 contains 13 residues.

This clonotype was recorded many times. This rearrangement joins TRBV10-2 to TRBJ2-1, with TRBD2 matching over 10 bases. This CDR3 is built from 17 residues. J gave up 8 bases and V 2 bases, and 12 bases lay outside the gene matches. CDR1 WSHSY and CDR2 SAAADI come from the germline V gene. The CDR3 loop reads CASSETLAGALYHEQFF. The CDR3 DNA reads as TGCGCCAGCAGTGAGACGCTAGCGGGAGCGTTATACCATGAGCAGTTCTTC.

This clonotype has just a few counts. CDR3 sequence: CAIRAASAGTDTQYF. The CDR3 nucleotides read TGTGCCATCAGAGCGGCCTCCGCTGGCACAGATACGCAGTATTTT. The chain has TRBV10-3 and TRBJ2-3; TRBD2 might be the D (5 bases). The V and J ends lost 6 bases and 1 base respectively, with 14 bases between them. This CDR3 region has 15 residues. CDR1 ENHRY and CDR2 SYGVKD come from the germline V gene.

This clonotype was found a few times. This sequence joins TRBV12-3 or TRBV12-4 and TRBJ1-4, with D possibly matching TRBD1 (6 bases). V lost 3 bases and J 8 bases, leaving 10 bases between the germline ends. The CDR3 is 13 residues long. CDR3 sequence (DNA): TGTGCCAGCAGTTTGGGGACACGCGAAAAACTGTTTTTT. Translated, it gives CASSLGTREKLFF.

This clonotype was recorded once. The chain recombines TRBV9 with TRBJ1-5, with D perhaps matching TRBD1 (5 bases). This CDR3 is built from 14 residues. Trimming took off 7 bases at V and 4 bases at J, with 15 bases between the two ends. Germline V gene data show CDR1 as SGDLS and CDR2 as YYNGEE. This CDR3 is CASGAAKLNQPQHF. The CDR3 nucleotides are TGTGCCAGCGGGGCGGCTAAGCTAAATCAGCCCCAGCATTTT. Full variable domain (missing parts from reference TRBV9 and TRBJ1-5): DSGVTQTPKHLITATGQRVTLRCSPRSGDLSVYWYQQSLDQGLQFLIQYYNGEERAKGNILERFSAQQFPDLHSELNLSSLELGDSALYFCASGAAKLNQPQHFGDGTRLSIL.

The chain carries TRBV18 and TRBJ1-4; D is possibly TRBD1 (6 bases). Per the germline V gene, CDR1 is KGHSH and CDR2 is LQKENI. The CDR3 has 15 residues. V was shortened by 3 bases and J by 8 bases, with 16 bases between the two germline ends. In DNA form, the CDR3 reads TGTGCCAGCTCACCTTCTAGACAGGAGGCCGAAAAACTGTTTTTT. Its translation is CASSPSRQEAEKLFF.

In its sample, this clonotype was seen once. This rearrangement joins TRBV20-1 to TRBJ2-5; 13 bases map to TRBD2. V dropped 6 bases and J dropped 2; count of bases not matched to a gene: 0. The CDR3 covers 13 residues. Germline loops: CDR1 DFQATT, CDR2 SNEGSKA (reference sequence). The CDR3 DNA follows: TGCAGTGCGACTAGCGGGGGGCAAGAGACCCAGTACTTC. This translates into CSATSGGQETQYF.

This clonotype showed up just a few times. The gene calls are TRBV29-1 and TRBJ2-7, with unresolved D. CDR3 size: 10 residues. In germline, CDR1 is SQVTM, CDR2 ANQGSEA. Trimming left V 7 bases short and J 8 bases short, with 12 bases between. The CDR3 bases are TGCAGCGGGGTTAATGGCCAGCAGTACTTC. This gives the protein CSGVNGQQYF.

This clonotype was seen at least ten times. The rearrangement links TRBV20-1 to TRBJ2-1, with D maybe TRBD2 (5 bases). Germline V CDR1 and CDR2: DFQATT, SNEGSKA (reference sequence). Between the trimmed V and J ends, which lost 1 base and 0 bases, there was a span of 7 bases. This CDR3 contains 14 residues. The CDR3 reads CSARVAGSYNEQFF. CDR3 sequence (DNA): TGCAGTGCTAGAGTGGCGGGCTCCTACAATGAGCAGTTCTTC.

The V gene is TRBV7-8, the J gene TRBJ2-3, with 16 bases identical to TRBD2. The V gene end was trimmed by 5 bases and the J gene end by 7 bases; junction bases not matched to a gene: 9. The CDR3 runs to 17 residues. Germline V CDR1 and CDR2: SGHVS, FQNEAQ. CDR3: CASSVTGTSGGANTQYF. The CDR3 DNA is TGTGCCAGCAGCGTAACCGGGACTAGCGGGGGGGCAAATACGCAGTATTTT.

The chain combines TRBV29-1 with TRBJ2-3; possibly TRBD2 for D (5 bases). Germline V gene data show CDR1 as SQVTM and CDR2 as ANQGSEA. The length of the CDR3 is 13 residues. V was shortened by 8 bases and J by 0 bases, with 12 bases between the two germline ends. The CDR3 loop is CSNTRGSTDTQYF. DNA for the CDR3: TGCAGCAACACACGGGGAAGCACAGATACGCAGTATTTT.

J is TRBJ2-1 and V is TRBV5-4; D may be TRBD1 or TRBD2 (5 bases each). Trimming removed 4 bases at V and 14 bases at J, with 16 bases between. Germline-derived CDR1 and CDR2 are SGHNT and YYREEE (reference sequence). The CDR3 length is 12 residues. CDR3 DNA: TGTGCCAGCAGCCGGAACGGGGACCGAGAGTTCTTC. The encoded protein is CASSRNGDREFF.

This clonotype was recorded a few times. The chain links TRBV4-3 to TRBJ1-1; 10 positions agree with TRBD1. With 2 bases clipped from V and 6 bases from J, the junction kept 6 bases outside the gene matches. Per germline, CDR1 LGHNA and CDR2 YSLEER. The CDR3 consists of 15 residues. CDR3 protein: CASSQPGQGKAEAFF. The CDR3 DNA is TGCGCCAGCAGCCAACCGGGACAGGGGAAGGCTGAAGCTTTCTTT.

This clonotype was seen only a few times. J is TRBJ2-1 and V is TRBV5-1; 15 nucleotides match TRBD2. The germline gives CDR1 SGHRS, CDR2 YFSETQ. The CDR3 covers 18 residues. V dropped 2 bases and J dropped 7; count of bases not matched to a gene: 10. CDR3 sequence reads: CASSFYAGTSGGRNEQFF. CDR3 DNA: TGCGCCAGCAGCTTCTATGCCGGGACTAGCGGGGGGAGGAATGAGCAGTTCTTC.

This sequence joins TRBV12-3 or TRBV12-4 and TRBJ2-1, with 11 bases lining up with TRBD2. V dropped 3 bases and J dropped 7; count of bases not matched to a gene: 5. The CDR3 extends over 15 amino acids. CDR3 DNA: TGTGCCAGCAGTTTTAGCGGGGGGGCCTTTAATGAGCAGTTCTTC. Its protein is CASSFSGGAFNEQFF.

This clonotype was counted ten times or more. V gene TRBV10-3 combines with J gene TRBJ1-1; D not certain. Trimming shortened V by 8 bases and J by 4 bases, and 11 bases separated the two germline ends. This CDR3 region has 12 residues. Germline V gives CDR1 ENHRY, CDR2 SYGVKD. CDR3 sequence (DNA): TGTGCCATCGGTGGCGCCCGCACTGAAGCTTTCTTT. As protein: CAIGGARTEAFF.

In its sample, this clonotype was seen a few times. The chain couples TRBV5-4 to TRBJ2-3; 12 bases fit TRBD2. The CDR3 sequence is 16 residues long. CDR1 and CDR2 from the germline V gene are SGHNT and YYREEE (reference sequence). The V and J ends lost 3 bases and 2 bases, in that order; junction bases with no gene match: 4. CDR3 sequence (DNA): TGTGCCAGCAGCTATCCTAGCGGGAGGGACACAGATACGCAGTATTTT. Translating gives CASSYPSGRDTDTQYF.

Comment on this clonotype: A much larger clone differs from this one at a single base, so this may be a read error. The rearrangement links TRBV7-2 to TRBJ1-2, with 9 bases identical to TRBD1. Germline V gives CDR1 SGHTA, CDR2 FQGNSA. The CDR3 is made up of 13 amino acids. With V trimmed by 6 bases and J by 4 bases, 3 bases remained unmatched. This CDR3 is CASRPTGGYGYTF. The CDR3 nucleotides are TGTGCCAGCAGACCGACAGGGGGCTATGGCTACACCTTC.